What follows are 6 T cell receptor beta chains derived from one specimen sequenced in a study of shared clonotypes between healthy human individuals. TCRdb keeps only in-frame clones here, not all; method: immunoSEQ multiplex PCR. The sample holds roughly 1.4 million clones; about 98.5% are singletons and the top ten take 0.3% to 0.45%. The specimen was naive CD4+ T cells sorted from blood. Indicated subset: CD45RA+ positively selected. Every receptor here comes from a man aged 25-45 years in good health.

V is TRBV5-1 and J is TRBJ1-1; the D is unclear. Trimming removed 5 bases from V and 0 bases from J, with 14 bases in between. The germline V gene encodes CDR1 SGHRS and CDR2 YFSETQ. There are 15 residues in the CDR3. The CDR3 region has the DNA TGCGCCAGCAGAAAAATGGGGATCATGAACACTGAAGCTTTCTTT. It translates to CASRKMGIMNTEAFF.

About this clone: Within the sample, other DNA sequences also encode this same CDR3. This chain uses TRBV2 with TRBJ1-5; D not certain. This CDR3 region has 13 residues. Trimming removed 6 bases from V and 3 bases from J, with 9 bases in between. Germline CDR1 is SNHLY and CDR2 is FYNNEI. In nucleotides, the CDR3 is TGTGCCAGCAGAAGGGATAACAATCAGCCCCAGCATTTT. Translation gives CASRRDNNQPQHF.

The J gene is TRBJ2-3, the V gene TRBV19, with D perhaps TRBD1 or TRBD2 (5 bases each). Germline assignment: CDR1 LNHDA and CDR2 SQIVND (reference sequence). The CDR3 contains 15 residues. V gave up 1 base and J gave up 0 bases, with 8 bases separating them. The CDR3 bases are TGTGCCAGTAGTATAGTTTGGGGGAGCACAGATACGCAGTATTTT. Protein sequence: CASSIVWGSTDTQYF.

The V gene is TRBV11-2, the J gene TRBJ1-1, with D uncertain. Germline CDR1 SGHAT, CDR2 FQNNGV. Trimming took off 5 bases at V and 1 base at J, with 11 bases between the two ends. The CDR3 contains 14 residues. This CDR3 reads CASSPPWENTEAFF. For the CDR3, the DNA is TGTGCCAGCAGCCCTCCCTGGGAGAACACTGAAGCTTTCTTT.

The chain is built from TRBV27 and TRBJ2-7, with 9 bases lining up with TRBD1. The trim removed 5 bases at V and 1 base at J, leaving 6 bases unmatched. There are 15 residues in the CDR3. CDR1 is MNHEY and CDR2 is SMNVEV in the germline V gene (reference sequence). CDR3 sequence reads: CASSLRDRVSYEQYF. The CDR3, as DNA: TGTGCCAGCAGTCTTCGGGACAGGGTTTCCTACGAGCAGTACTTC.

This clone was recorded only once. The chain links TRBV10-3 to TRBJ1-2; the match to TRBD1 covers 7 bases. The germline CDR1 and CDR2 sequences are ENHRY and SYGVKD. The V gene end was trimmed by 5 bases and the J gene end by 2 bases; junction bases not matched to a gene: 14. The CDR3 is 17 residues long. The CDR3 reads CAISISKGDSLNYGYTF. The CDR3 DNA reads TGTGCCATCAGTATCTCGAAGGGGGACAGTCTAAACTATGGCTACACCTTC.